Shown below are 23 T cell receptor beta chains from a single sample sequenced in a study of blood T cell repertoires in COVID-19 (dated by TCRdb to 2018 to 2020). Library preparation used the immunoSEQ multiplex PCR assay. The immuneACCESS repertoire file appears here via TCRdb, limited to in-frame rearrangements. These files lack a portion of the clones; in checked studies, under half of the deficit traces to unresolved V genes, and the cause of the others is not known. The sample table records over 250,000 clones; approximately 86% of these occur just once. The leading ten clones occupy 13% of the sample. Sequencing used peripheral blood. The source is a woman in her seventies with COVID-19, enrolled during active disease.

The chain has TRBV20-1 and TRBJ2-3; no reliable D call. The CDR3 extends over 11 amino acids. Germline V gene sequence: CDR1 DFQATT, CDR2 SNEGSKA (reference sequence). The ends were cut back, 8 bases at V and 5 bases at J, with 11 bases in the middle. CDR3: CSSHNGDTQYF. In nucleotides, the CDR3 is TGCAGTTCCCACAATGGAGATACGCAGTATTTT.

The genes are TRBV6-5 and TRBJ1-2; possibly TRBD1 for D (5 bases). This CDR3 contains 12 residues. CDR1 and CDR2 from the germline V gene are MNHEY and SVGAGI. The V end lost 7 bases, the J end lost 6 bases, and 12 bases lay between the germline ends. CDR3 loop: CASTHGGDGYTF. CDR3 nucleotides: TGTGCCAGCACCCACGGAGGGGATGGCTACACCTTC.

The CDR3 reads CASSPPGGATYNEQFF. The CDR3 nucleotides are TGTGCCAGCTCACCACCTGGGGGGGCCACCTACAATGAGCAGTTCTTC. This chain uses TRBV18 with TRBJ2-1, with D perhaps matching TRBD2 (7 bases). The V end was cut by 0 bases, the J end by 2 bases, with 11 bases between. Germline V lookup: CDR1 KGHSH, CDR2 LQKENI. There are 16 residues in the CDR3.

V gene TRBV10-3 combines with J gene TRBJ2-5; 8 bases line up with TRBD2. V trimming: 6 bases; J trimming: 1 base; junction bases outside the gene matches: 1. Germline CDR1 and CDR2: ENHRY and SYGVKD. The CDR3 loop spans 13 amino acids. The CDR3 DNA reads as TGTGCCATCAGGCGGGGGGTCCAAGAGACCCAGTACTTC. This encodes CAIRRGVQETQYF.

The chain carries TRBV7-2 and TRBJ2-3, with a weak D call TRBD2 (7 bases). From germline, CDR1 is SGHTA and CDR2 FQGNSA. V lost 3 bases, J lost 2 bases, and 18 bases lay in between. The CDR3 extends over 17 amino acids. The CDR3 coding sequence is TGTGCCAGCAGCTTCCGGACGGGGGGCGCGAACACAGATACGCAGTATTTT. It is translated as CASSFRTGGANTDTQYF.

The V gene is TRBV30, the J gene TRBJ2-1; 8 positions match TRBD2. The CDR3 loop spans 17 amino acids. J gave up 9 bases and V 0 bases, and 16 bases lay outside the gene matches. Germline values: CDR1 GTSNPN, CDR2 SVGIG (reference sequence). The DNA for the CDR3 is TGTGCCTGGAGTGTTGTCGGGGGGGCCTTCCTACAGAGTGAGCAGTTCTTC. Translating gives CAWSVVGGAFLQSEQFF.

The CDR3 DNA reads TGTGCCAGCTCACCACTGTCAGACCGAGGCGAGCAGTACTTC. Translated, it gives CASSPLSDRGEQYF. The chain employs TRBV18 and TRBJ2-7; D is unresolved. Germline V gene data show CDR1 as KGHSH and CDR2 as LQKENI. The ends were cut back, 1 base at V and 6 bases at J, with 13 bases in the middle. The CDR3 has 14 amino acids.

The chain recombines TRBV27 with TRBJ1-4; D gene uncertain. V was pared by 5 bases and J by 7 bases, with 17 bases between. The CDR3 is 15 residues long. The germline CDR1 and CDR2 sequences are MNHEY and SMNVEV (reference sequence). As DNA, the CDR3 is TGTGCCAGCAGTCCTCCCGAGGGCGAAAGTGAAAAACTGTTTTTT. This sequence encodes CASSPPEGESEKLFF.

The rearrangement uses TRBV5-1 and TRBJ2-3, with D perhaps matching TRBD1 (5 bases). Germline CDR1 and CDR2: SGHRS and YFSETQ. The length of the CDR3 is 15 residues. V lost 4 bases and J lost 0, with 12 bases in between. The CDR3 DNA is TGCGCCAGCAGCCTGGACAACCCTAGCACAGATACGCAGTATTTT. Amino acids: CASSLDNPSTDTQYF. The full variable domain, in which reference TRBV5-1 and TRBJ2-3 provide the parts outside the CDR3, is KAGVTQTPRYLIKTRGQQVTLSCSPISGHRSVSWYQQTPGQGLQFLFEYFSETQRNKGNFPGRFSGRQFSNSRSEMNVSTLELGDSALYLCASSLDNPSTDTQYFGPGTRLTVL.

The chain carries TRBV2 and TRBJ2-2; 9 bases are a match to TRBD2. This CDR3 has 16 residues. Looked up from germline, CDR1 is SNHLY and CDR2 is FYNNEI. After removal of 2 bases from V and 7 bases from J, the junction contained 8 bases not matched to a gene. The CDR3 sequence: CASSERSGLANGELFF. The CDR3, as DNA: TGTGCCAGCAGTGAACGTTCGGGACTAGCTAACGGGGAGCTGTTTTTT.

This chain links TRBV7-2 with TRBJ1-2; TRBD1 aligns across 7 bases. Germline V gene lookup returns CDR1 SGHTA and CDR2 FQGNSA. The CDR3 has 13 residues. Unmatched junction bases numbered 6, after V lost 6 bases and J lost 5 bases. The CDR3 DNA reads TGTGCCAGCAGGTTACAGGGGCGGTATGGCTACACCTTC. It encodes CASRLQGRYGYTF.

Of note for this clone: This same CDR3 is encoded by further DNA sequences in the sample. The chain carries TRBV7-9 and TRBJ2-5; tentative D call: TRBD1 (6 bases). V shed 5 bases and J shed 4 bases, with 11 bases lying between them. The CDR3 consists of 13 residues. Germline V gene sequence: CDR1 SEHNR, CDR2 FQNEAQ (reference sequence). The CDR3 region is CASSPRGGETQYF. CDR3 coding DNA: TGTGCCAGCAGCCCCAGGGGCGGAGAGACCCAGTACTTC.

In this sample, this clone turned up once. V and J are TRBV7-9 and TRBJ2-3; D call uncertain. V was cut by 3 bases and J by 6 bases, with 16 bases left in between. Germline CDR1 SEHNR, CDR2 FQNEAQ (reference sequence). The CDR3 is 15 amino acids. The CDR3 is CASSFGQAQWDTQYF. In DNA, the CDR3 is TGTGCCAGCAGCTTTGGTCAGGCCCAGTGGGATACGCAGTATTTT.

V is TRBV24-1 and J is TRBJ2-6; 7 positions agree with TRBD1. CDR1 is KGHDR, CDR2 SFDVKD, per germline. The CDR3 spans 18 residues. V was clipped by 4 bases and J by 0 bases; unmatched bases: 8. CDR3 in DNA: TGTGCCACCAGTGACACGCGACAGGGTTTCTCTGGGGCCAACGTCCTGACTTTC. It translates to CATSDTRQGFSGANVLTF.

A single count supports this clone. The chain carries TRBV4-1 and TRBJ2-3; TRBD2 matches at 13 bases. The junction had 7 bases not matched to a gene; V was cut back by 0 bases and J by 1 base. Germline lookup yields CDR1 MGHRA and CDR2 YSYEKL. The CDR3 loop spans 19 amino acids. The CDR3 sequence is CASSQDGGLAGTRTDTQYF. The CDR3 DNA follows: TGCGCCAGCAGCCAAGATGGGGGACTAGCGGGGACCCGCACAGATACGCAGTATTTT.

The CDR3, as DNA: TGTGCCAGCAGTTTTGGGACAGGGGGCTCCCCGGAAAAACTGTTTTTT. As protein: CASSFGTGGSPEKLFF. V is TRBV27 and J is TRBJ1-4; the match to TRBD1 covers 12 bases. Germline V CDR1 and CDR2: MNHEY, SMNVEV (reference sequence). The ends lost 3 bases at V and 8 bases at J; junction bases unmatched: 7. This CDR3 has 16 amino acids.

The V call is TRBV6-5, the J call TRBJ1-1; 9 bases match TRBD1. The germline gives CDR1 MNHEY, CDR2 SVGAGI. V shed 6 bases and J 6 bases; nucleotides not matched to a gene: 8. This CDR3 region has 14 residues. CDR3 DNA: TGTGCCAGCAGCTGGGACAGGGATGTCGCTGAAGCTTTCTTT. Protein: CASSWDRDVAEAFF.

The chain is built from TRBV5-8 and TRBJ1-5, with D possibly TRBD1 on 6 matching bases. The CDR3 loop spans 15 amino acids. V was cut by 2 bases and J by 0 bases, with 9 bases left in between. Germline CDR1 is SGHTS and CDR2 is YDEGEE. The CDR3 reads CASSLQGYSNQPQHF. The CDR3 region has the DNA TGTGCCAGCAGCTTACAGGGCTATAGCAATCAGCCCCAGCATTTT.

This rearrangement joins TRBV5-8 to TRBJ1-5; 8 bases are shared with TRBD1. Germline lookup yields CDR1 SGHTS and CDR2 YDEGEE. The CDR3 sequence is 17 residues long. V shed 4 bases and J 1 base; nucleotides not matched to a gene: 10. CDR3 amino acids: CASSRGEGQVSNQPQHF. The DNA of the CDR3 is TGTGCCAGCAGCCGGGGGGAGGGACAGGTGAGCAATCAGCCCCAGCATTTT.

The rearrangement joins TRBV9 to TRBJ2-7, with 7 bases that match TRBD1. The CDR3 runs 15 residues. Germline CDR1 SGDLS, CDR2 YYNGEE. After removal of 0 bases from V and 4 bases from J, the junction contained 7 bases not matched to a gene. The CDR3 coding sequence is TGTGCCAGCAGCGTAGGGCAGGGGGATTTATACGAGCAGTACTTC. Translated: CASSVGQGDLYEQYF. Full variable domain (rest looked up from reference TRBV9 and TRBJ2-7): DSGVTQTPKHLITATGQRVTLRCSPRSGDLSVYWYQQSLDQGLQFLIQYYNGEERAKGNILERFSAQQFPDLHSELNLSSLELGDSALYFCASSVGQGDLYEQYFGPGTRLTVT.

This clone has a single count. The rearrangement joins TRBV5-1 to TRBJ1-5; TRBD1 agrees at 8 bases. Trimming cost V 4 bases and J 5 bases; bases outside gene matches: 5. CDR1 and CDR2 from the germline V gene are SGHRS and YFSETQ. This CDR3 contains 14 residues. Written as DNA, the CDR3 is TGCGCCAGCAGCCCTCAGGGGGCGGATCAGCCCCAGCATTTT. Protein product: CASSPQGADQPQHF.

This rearrangement joins TRBV3-1 (or the pseudogene TRBV3-2) to TRBJ2-7, with D unclear. CDR3 size: 13 residues. Trimming removed 3 bases from V and 5 bases from J, with 11 bases in between. Germline values: CDR1 LGHDT, CDR2 YNNKEL (reference sequence). The CDR3 region is CASSQIDWDEQYF. CDR3 nucleotides: TGTGCCAGCAGCCAGATCGACTGGGACGAGCAGTACTTC.

The chain links TRBV4-2 to TRBJ2-3; D is possibly TRBD2 (6 bases). Looked up from germline, CDR1 is LGHNA and CDR2 is YNFKEQ. V gave up 0 bases and J gave up 2 bases, with 9 bases separating them. The CDR3 spans 15 residues. The DNA of the CDR3 is TGTGCCAGCAGCCAAGAGGGGGGTCACACAGATACGCAGTATTTT. This encodes CASSQEGGHTDTQYF.